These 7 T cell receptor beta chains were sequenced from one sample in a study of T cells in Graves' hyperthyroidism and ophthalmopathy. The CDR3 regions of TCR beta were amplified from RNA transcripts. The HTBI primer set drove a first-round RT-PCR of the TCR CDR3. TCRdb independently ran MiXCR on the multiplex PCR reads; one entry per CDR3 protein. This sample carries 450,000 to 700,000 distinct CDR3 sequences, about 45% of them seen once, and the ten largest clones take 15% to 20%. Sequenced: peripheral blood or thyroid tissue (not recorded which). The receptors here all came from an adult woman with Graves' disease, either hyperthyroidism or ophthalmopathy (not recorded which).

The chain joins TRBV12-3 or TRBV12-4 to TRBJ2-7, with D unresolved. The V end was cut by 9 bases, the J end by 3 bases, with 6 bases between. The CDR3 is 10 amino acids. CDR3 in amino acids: CARLGYEQYF. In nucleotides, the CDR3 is TGTGCCAGGCTAGGCTACGAGCAGTACTTC.

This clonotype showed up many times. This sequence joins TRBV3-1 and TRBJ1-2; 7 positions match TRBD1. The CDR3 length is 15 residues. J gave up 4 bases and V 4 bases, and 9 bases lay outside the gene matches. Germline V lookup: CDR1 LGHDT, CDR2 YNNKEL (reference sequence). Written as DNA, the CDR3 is TGTGCCAGCAGCCTTATCCCGGGACAGAGCTATGGCTACACCTTC. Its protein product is CASSLIPGQSYGYTF.

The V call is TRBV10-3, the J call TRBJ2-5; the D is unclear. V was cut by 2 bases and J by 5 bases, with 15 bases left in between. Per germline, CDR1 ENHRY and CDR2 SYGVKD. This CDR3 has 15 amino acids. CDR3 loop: CAISEDGVPRETQYF. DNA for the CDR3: TGTGCCATCAGTGAGGATGGAGTCCCTCGGGAGACCCAGTACTTC.

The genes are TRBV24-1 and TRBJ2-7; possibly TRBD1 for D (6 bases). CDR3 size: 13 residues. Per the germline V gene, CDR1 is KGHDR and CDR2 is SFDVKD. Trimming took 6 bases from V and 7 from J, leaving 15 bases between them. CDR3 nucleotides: TGTGCCACCAGTAGGGGGTTCACCAATGAGCAGTACTTC. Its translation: CATSRGFTNEQYF.

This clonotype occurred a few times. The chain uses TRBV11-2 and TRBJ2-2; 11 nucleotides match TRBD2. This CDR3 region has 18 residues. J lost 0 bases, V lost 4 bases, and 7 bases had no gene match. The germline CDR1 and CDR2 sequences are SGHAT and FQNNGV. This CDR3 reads CASSSLRLAGSNTGELFF. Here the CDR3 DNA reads TGTGCCAGCAGCTCCTTAAGACTAGCGGGGTCGAACACCGGGGAGCTGTTTTTT.

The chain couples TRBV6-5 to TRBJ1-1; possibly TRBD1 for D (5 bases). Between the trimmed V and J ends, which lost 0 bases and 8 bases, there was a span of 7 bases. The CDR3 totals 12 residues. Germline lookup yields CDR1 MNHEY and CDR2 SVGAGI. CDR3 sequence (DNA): TGTGCCAGCAGTTACTCGCCAGGGGAAGCTTTCTTT. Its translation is CASSYSPGEAFF.

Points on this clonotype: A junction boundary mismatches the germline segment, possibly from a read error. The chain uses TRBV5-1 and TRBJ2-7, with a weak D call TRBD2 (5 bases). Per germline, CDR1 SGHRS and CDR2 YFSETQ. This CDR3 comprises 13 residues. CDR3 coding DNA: TGCGCCAGCAGCTTGGTGGCCACCGGGGAGCTGTACTTC. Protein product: CASSLVATGELYF.